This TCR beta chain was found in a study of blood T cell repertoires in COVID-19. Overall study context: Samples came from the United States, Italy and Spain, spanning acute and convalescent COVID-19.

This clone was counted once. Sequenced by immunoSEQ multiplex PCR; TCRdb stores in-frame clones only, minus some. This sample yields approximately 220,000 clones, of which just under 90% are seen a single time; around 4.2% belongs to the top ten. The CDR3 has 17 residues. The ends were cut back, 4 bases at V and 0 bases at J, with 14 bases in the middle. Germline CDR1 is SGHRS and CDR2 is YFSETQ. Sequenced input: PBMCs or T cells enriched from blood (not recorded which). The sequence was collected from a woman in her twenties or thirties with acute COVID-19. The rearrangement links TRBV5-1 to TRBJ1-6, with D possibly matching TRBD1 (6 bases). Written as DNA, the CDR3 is TGCGCCAGCAGCCCTGACAGGTACAGCTCCTATAATTCACCCCTCCACTTT. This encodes CASSPDRYSSYNSPLHF.